Below, one TCR beta chain is given with its context. What antigen it recognizes has not been identified. The junction differs from germline at one of its ends, possibly a read error. The sample's time point label is to be understood as: newly diagnosed GD, antithyroid drugs for less than 3 months. RNA was extracted from PBMCs in TRIzol for both TCR sequencing and RNA sequencing. The diagnosis of Graves' disease followed American Thyroid Association guidelines. Patients were recruited from an endocrinology department in Xi'an, China. Each patient gave approximately 9.7 milliliters of peripheral blood, collected in an EDTA anticoagulant tube. Ficoll Paque Plus density gradient separation was used to isolate PBMCs, and no further T cell sorting was performed. An Agilent 2100 Bioanalyzer and agarose gel were used to check RNA quality, while a NanoDrop 2000 measured RNA concentration. From the cysteine through the phenylalanine, the CDR3 covers 17 amino acids. The sequence is cut down to CDR3 DNA, 51 bases in frame from base 1. The germline V gene provides CDR1 SGDLS and CDR2 YYNGEE.

Library construction relied on multiplex PCR. The reads were generated on an Illumina HiSeq 4000. CDR3 regions were amplified by Arm-PCR with iRepertoire HTBI primers to construct TCR beta libraries. Before sequencing, the PCR products went through gel purification. The authors' pipeline ran thus. Gene usage analysis of CDR3 amino acid clonotypes used the approximately 62 TRBV and about 13 TRBJ segments found across samples. Filtered high-quality paired reads were merged into contigs using COPE and FqMerger. BLAST was used to align contigs to the IMGT TRBV, TRBD and TRBJ reference genes, and CDR3 was defined following IMGT. Highly expanded clones were defined as clonotypes with a frequency above 0.1%. Shannon entropy served as the measure of repertoire diversity, while the Gini coefficient captured V-J evenness. A clonotype found in more than one individual was treated as public. TCRdb applied fastp at Q25 and MiXCR to the public reads, then kept only in-frame beta chains. CDR3 protein sequences are deduplicated, and each keeps its most common genes and DNA. The V and J calls and clone size are TCRdb's, not the authors'. For this sample there are hundreds of thousands of distinct CDR3 sequences; 14% to 15% appear just once. The ten biggest clones cover about 8.3% of the sample.

This sample stems from a study of regulatory T cells in long-lasting Graves disease (TCRdb year 2021). Context from the whole study: Patients with newly diagnosed Graves' disease had been on antithyroid drugs for under 3 months. Persistent Graves' disease patients were compared with newly diagnosed Graves' disease patients by peripheral blood TCR sequencing and RNA sequencing. The study took place in China and was registered as a clinical trial. A total of roughly 33 samples were covered by TCR sequencing, comprising around 13 persistent and around 20 newly diagnosed Graves' disease patients. The full study reports these points: Compared with newly diagnosed patients, patients with persistent Graves' disease had lower TCR Shannon entropy and fewer highly expanded clones, which suggests clonal expansion. More public clonotypes were shared among persistent patients (fewer than 3,000) than among newly diagnosed patients (roughly 1,000). The authors noted that the small sample size was a limitation that may lower accuracy. Sequencing and analysis were limited to the TCR beta chain. Because the primary lesion, thyroid tissue, could not be accessed, the study looked at peripheral blood alone. Preferential use of TRBV28, TRBJ1-2 and TRBJ2-5 was observed in persistent disease, whereas TRBV20-1 and TRBJ2-1 were favored in newly diagnosed disease.

These data also formed part of another study, on T cells in Graves' hyperthyroidism and ophthalmopathy. As the second paper documents: Stable Graves' hyperthyroidism was defined as the absence of progression to ophthalmopathy over 18 months of follow-up. Hyperthyroidism patients were aged 18 to 65 years and newly diagnosed, with disease duration of less than 2 months. Patients with uncontrolled infections, other autoimmune diseases, pregnancy or lactation were excluded. Diagnoses were established on the basis of clinical symptoms, serum thyroxine and TRAb, thyroid ultrasound, and orbital computed tomography. A first-round RT-PCR of the TCR CDR3 used the HTBI primer set with the Qiagen OneStep RT-PCR kit. Blood samples also contained most of the expanded thyroid clonotypes (frequency above 0.001), which suggests that blood repertoires may reflect thyroid immune responses. A 13 V-J signature model separated ophthalmopathy from stable hyperthyroidism, with approximately 87% sensitivity and roughly 82% specificity in cross-validation and 80%/75% in testing. During validation, the model predicted progression to ophthalmopathy a median of approximately 7 months ahead of onset, with approximately 71% sensitivity and 72% to 85% specificity. To identify distinguishing TCR V-J signatures, a discovery cohort of about 95 patients was used, comprising some 45 with Graves' ophthalmopathy and some 57 with stable Graves' hyperthyroidism. Prospective prediction of ophthalmopathy was tested in an independent validation cohort of under 20 hyperthyroidism patients and 17 patients who later progressed to ophthalmopathy. The 90 to 100 discovery patients were randomly divided into training and test sets at a 7:3 ratio. In over five Graves' hyperthyroidism patients, the study also compared T-cell repertoires from thyroid tissue with T-cell repertoires from blood. Once sampling was done, hyperthyroidism patients were given methimazole at a starting dose of 30 mg daily, whereas ophthalmopathy patients were given high-dose intravenous methylprednisolone. The libraries were constructed in a second round of multiplex PCR and then size-selected and purified. Paired-end sequencing of the libraries was performed with 100 bp reads on an Illumina HiSeq2000. SOAPnuke was used to process the raw data, throwing out any read that contained adapters or uncalled bases, had a mean Phred below 15, or lacked an exact constant-primer or identifier match. High-quality paired reads were merged with COPE v1.2.5, and unique nucleotide sequences were defined as clonotypes. MiTCR v1.1 was used to align clonotypes to the IMGT TRBV, TRBD and TRBJ reference segments. The analysis included only V-J combinations with a frequency above 0.0001, which together covered around 99% of the repertoires. A TCS score was defined as the ratio of F50 (clonal expansion) to E x V (chaos), with BLOSUM62-based TCRdist applied between CDR3 peptides within each V-J. Welch's t-statistics and random forest reduced 500 to 550 V-J features to 10 to 15, which were used in a naive Bayes classifier (R e1071). Sample size was not statistically predetermined, and investigators were not blinded to group allocation. The paper describes TCR Vbeta CDR3 sequencing of 135 peripheral blood samples, made up of 40 to 45 ophthalmopathy patients, 70 to 75 hyperthyroidism patients and about 17 progressor patients.

The chain employs TRBV9 and TRBJ1-6; 7 junctional bases match TRBD1. The clonotype originates from a woman aged 40 to 50 with Graves disease. Donor details come from another sample of the same person, matched by shared clones. Sequenced here: peripheral blood mononuclear cells (PBMCs), sampled at new diagnosis, from a patient treated with antithyroid drugs. The nucleotide sequence reads as follows: TGTGCCGGCAGCGCCCGGGACAGCCGATCCGATAATTCACCCCTCCACTTT. Its protein is CAGSARDSRSDNSPLHF.